The entry that follows covers one T cell receptor beta chain sequence. The germline V and J ends were trimmed by 3 bases and 11 bases, with 20 bases remaining between them. CDR1 is MNHNS, CDR2 SASEGT, per germline. There are 15 residues in the CDR3. The record originates from a study of control samples from healthy donors and cancer patients. Sequencing used immunoSEQ multiplex PCR; TCRdb keeps in-frame clones, though not all of them. The data contain more than 95,000 clones, about 89% of them singletons. The receptor's source is a man in his 60s in good health. The chain uses TRBV6-1 and TRBJ1-5; D not certain. What was sequenced was blood. This CDR3 reads CASSDWSSGRLSQHF. DNA for the CDR3: TGTGCCAGCAGTGATTGGTCCTCCGGCCGTTTATCCCAGCATTTT.